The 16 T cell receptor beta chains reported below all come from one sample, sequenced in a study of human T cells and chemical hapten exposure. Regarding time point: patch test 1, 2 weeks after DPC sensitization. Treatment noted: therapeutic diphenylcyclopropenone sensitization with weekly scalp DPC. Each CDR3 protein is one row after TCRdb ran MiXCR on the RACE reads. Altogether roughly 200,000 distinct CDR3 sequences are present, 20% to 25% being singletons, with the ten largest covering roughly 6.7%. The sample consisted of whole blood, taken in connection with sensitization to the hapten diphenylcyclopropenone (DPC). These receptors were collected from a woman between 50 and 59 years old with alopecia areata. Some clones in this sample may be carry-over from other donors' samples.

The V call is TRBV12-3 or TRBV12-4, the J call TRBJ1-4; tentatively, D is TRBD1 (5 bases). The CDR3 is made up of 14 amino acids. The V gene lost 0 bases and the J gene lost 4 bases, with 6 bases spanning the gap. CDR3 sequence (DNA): TGTGCCAGCAGTTTAGCAGGGGTTAATGAAAAACTGTTTTTT. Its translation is CASSLAGVNEKLFF.

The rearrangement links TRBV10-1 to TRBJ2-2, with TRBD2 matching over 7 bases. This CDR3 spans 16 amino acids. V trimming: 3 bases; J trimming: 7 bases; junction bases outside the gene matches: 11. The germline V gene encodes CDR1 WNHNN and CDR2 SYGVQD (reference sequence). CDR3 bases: TGCGCCAGCAGTGACGGTCTAGCGGCTTACGGCGGGGAGCTGTTTTTT. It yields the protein CASSDGLAAYGGELFF.

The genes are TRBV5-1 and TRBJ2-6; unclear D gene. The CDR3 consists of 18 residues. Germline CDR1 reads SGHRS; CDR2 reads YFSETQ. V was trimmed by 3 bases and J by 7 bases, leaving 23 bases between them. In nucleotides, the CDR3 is TGCGCCAGCAGCTCCACCCCCACCGGGTCAGTTGGTGCCAACGTCCTGACTTTC. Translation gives CASSSTPTGSVGANVLTF. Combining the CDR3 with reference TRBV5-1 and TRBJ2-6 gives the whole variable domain KAGVTQTPRYLIKTRGQQVTLSCSPISGHRSVSWYQQTPGQGLQFLFEYFSETQRNKGNFPGRFSGRQFSNSRSEMNVSTLELGDSALYLCASSSTPTGSVGANVLTFGAGSRLTVL.

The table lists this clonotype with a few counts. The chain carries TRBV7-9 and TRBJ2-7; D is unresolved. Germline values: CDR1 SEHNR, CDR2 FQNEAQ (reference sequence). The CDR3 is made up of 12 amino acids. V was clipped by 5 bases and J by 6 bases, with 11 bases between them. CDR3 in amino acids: CASSVSGGEQYF. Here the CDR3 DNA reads TGTGCCAGCAGCGTCTCCGGCGGCGAGCAGTACTTC. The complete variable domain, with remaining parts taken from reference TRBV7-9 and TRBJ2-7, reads DTGVSQNPRHKITKRGQNVTFRCDPISEHNRLYWYRQTLGQGPEFLTYFQNEAQLEKSRLLSDRFSAERPKGSFSTLEIQRTEQGDSAMYLCASSVSGGEQYFGPGTRLTVT.

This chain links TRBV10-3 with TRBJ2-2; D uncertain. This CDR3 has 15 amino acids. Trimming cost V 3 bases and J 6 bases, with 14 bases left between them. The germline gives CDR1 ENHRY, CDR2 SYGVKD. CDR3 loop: CAISEIDWGSGELFF. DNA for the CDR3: TGTGCCATCAGTGAAATCGACTGGGGTTCCGGGGAGCTGTTTTTT.

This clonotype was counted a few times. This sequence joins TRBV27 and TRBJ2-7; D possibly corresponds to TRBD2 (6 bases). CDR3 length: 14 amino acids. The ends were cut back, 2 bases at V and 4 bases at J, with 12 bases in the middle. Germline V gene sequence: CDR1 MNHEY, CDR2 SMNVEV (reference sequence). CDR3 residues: CASSLRVREYEQYF. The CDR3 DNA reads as TGTGCCAGCAGTTTAAGGGTTCGGGAGTACGAGCAGTACTTC.

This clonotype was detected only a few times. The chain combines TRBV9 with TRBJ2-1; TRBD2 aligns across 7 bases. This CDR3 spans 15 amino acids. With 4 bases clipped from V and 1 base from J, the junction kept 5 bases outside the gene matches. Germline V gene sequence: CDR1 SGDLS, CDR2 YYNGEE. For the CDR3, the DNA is TGTGCCAGCAGCATTAGCGGGCGTTCCTACAATGAGCAGTTCTTC. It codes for CASSISGRSYNEQFF.

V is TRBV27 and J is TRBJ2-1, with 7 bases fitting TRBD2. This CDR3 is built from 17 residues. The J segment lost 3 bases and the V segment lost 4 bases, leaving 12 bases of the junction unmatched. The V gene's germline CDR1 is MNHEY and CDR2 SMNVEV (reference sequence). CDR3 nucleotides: TGTGCCAGCAGTTACGGCAGCCGACTAGCTTACTACAATGAGCAGTTCTTC. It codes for CASSYGSRLAYYNEQFF.

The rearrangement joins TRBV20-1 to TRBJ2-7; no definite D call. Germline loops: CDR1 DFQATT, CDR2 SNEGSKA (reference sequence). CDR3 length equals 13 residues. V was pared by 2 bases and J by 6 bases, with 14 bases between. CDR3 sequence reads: CSARPYYLAEQYF. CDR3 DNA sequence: TGCAGTGCTAGACCTTATTATTTGGCCGAGCAGTACTTC.

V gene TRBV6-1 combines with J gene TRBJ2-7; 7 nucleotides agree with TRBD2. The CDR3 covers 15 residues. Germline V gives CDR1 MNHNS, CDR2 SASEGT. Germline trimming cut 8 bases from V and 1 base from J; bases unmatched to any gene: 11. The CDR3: CASSPREGISYEQYF. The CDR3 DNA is TGTGCCAGCTCGCCAAGGGAGGGCATATCCTACGAGCAGTACTTC.

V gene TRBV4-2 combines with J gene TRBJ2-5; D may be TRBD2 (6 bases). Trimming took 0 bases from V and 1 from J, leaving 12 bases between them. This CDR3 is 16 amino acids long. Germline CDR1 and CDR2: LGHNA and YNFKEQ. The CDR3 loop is CASSQEGLASQETQYF. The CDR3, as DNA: TGTGCCAGCAGCCAAGAGGGGCTAGCGTCCCAAGAGACCCAGTACTTC.

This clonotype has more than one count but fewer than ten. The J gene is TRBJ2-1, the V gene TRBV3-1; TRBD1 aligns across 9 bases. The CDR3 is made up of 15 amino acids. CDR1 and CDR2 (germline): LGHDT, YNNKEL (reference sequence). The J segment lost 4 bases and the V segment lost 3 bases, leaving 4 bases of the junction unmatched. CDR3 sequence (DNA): TGTGCCAGCAGCCAGCGGACAGGGGTGTACAATGAGCAGTTCTTC. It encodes CASSQRTGVYNEQFF.

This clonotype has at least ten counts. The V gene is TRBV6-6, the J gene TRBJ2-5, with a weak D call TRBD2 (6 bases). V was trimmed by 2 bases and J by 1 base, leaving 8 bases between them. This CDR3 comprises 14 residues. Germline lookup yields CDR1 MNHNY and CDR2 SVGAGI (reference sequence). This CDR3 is CASSYRGLQETQYF. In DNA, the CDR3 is TGTGCCAGCAGTTACAGGGGACTCCAAGAGACCCAGTACTTC.

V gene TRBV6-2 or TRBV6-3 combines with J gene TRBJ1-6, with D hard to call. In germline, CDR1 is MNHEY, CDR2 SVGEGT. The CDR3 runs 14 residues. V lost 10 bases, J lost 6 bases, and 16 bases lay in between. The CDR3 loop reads CATFRGSLNSPLHF. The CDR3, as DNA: TGTGCCACCTTCCGAGGGAGCCTTAATTCACCCCTCCACTTT.

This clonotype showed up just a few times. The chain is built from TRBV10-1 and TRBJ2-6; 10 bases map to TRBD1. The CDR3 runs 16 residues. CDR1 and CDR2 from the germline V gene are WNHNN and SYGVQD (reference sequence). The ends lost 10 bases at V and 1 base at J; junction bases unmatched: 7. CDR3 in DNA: TGCGCCAAACCCGGGACAGGGGTTTCTGGGGCCAACGTCCTGACTTTC. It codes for CAKPGTGVSGANVLTF.

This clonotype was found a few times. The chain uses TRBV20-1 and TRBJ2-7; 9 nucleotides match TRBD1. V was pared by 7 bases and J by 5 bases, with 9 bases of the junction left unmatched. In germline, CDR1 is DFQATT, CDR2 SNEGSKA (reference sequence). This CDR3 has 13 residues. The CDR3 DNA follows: TGCAGTGTAAGCGGGGACAGGGTCCACGAGCAGTACTTC. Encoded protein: CSVSGDRVHEQYF.